Listed below are T cell receptor beta chains from one sample, sequenced in a study of T cells in Graves' hyperthyroidism and ophthalmopathy. TCRdb itself ran the multiplex PCR reads through MiXCR, one entry per CDR3 protein. The sample yields approximately 400,000 distinct CDR3 sequences, approximately 14% seen once. Sequences were obtained from blood. The receptors were gathered from a woman aged 18 to 35 with Graves' hyperthyroidism that later progressed to Graves' ophthalmopathy. Both conserved end residues are part of each CDR3. D genes are given only for firm matches. Some rows mark clone size as missing; the rest say once, few, many or name a class of expanded clone.

CDR3aa,CDR3nt,j_gene,v_gene,abundance,d_gene
CASSSILPGNANTGELFF,TGTGCCAGCAGTTCCATCCTCCCGGGAAACGCGAACACCGGGGAGCTGTTTTTT,TRBJ2-2,TRBV27,NA,NA
CASSPRHIGISYNEQFF,TGTGCCAGCAGCCCAAGACATATCGGGATCTCCTACAATGAGCAGTTCTTC,TRBJ2-1,TRBV4-2,NA,NA
CASYGETQYF,TGTGCCAGCTATGGGGAGACCCAGTACTTC,TRBJ2-5,TRBV28,many,NA
CASSRGGYNEQFF,TGTGCCAGCAGCCGGGGGGGGTACAATGAGCAGTTCTTC,TRBJ2-1,TRBV3-1,many,TRBD2
CASSPLAGSLYEQYF,TGCGCCAGCAGCCCACTAGCGGGGTCGTTATACGAGCAGTACTTC,TRBJ2-7,TRBV5-1,NA,TRBD2
CASSPMAGVGQPQHF,TGTGCCAGCAGCCCCATGGCAGGGGTCGGTCAGCCCCAGCATTTT,TRBJ1-5,TRBV28,many,NA
CASTLGTGQNIQYF,TGTGCCAGCACTCTCGGGACAGGGCAAAACATTCAGTACTTC,TRBJ2-4,TRBV28,NA,TRBD1
CASSQGLAGRETQYF,TGTGCCAGCAGTCAGGGACTAGCGGGAAGGGAGACCCAGTACTTC,TRBJ2-5,TRBV7-8,NA,TRBD2
CSARQGSYEQYF,TGCAGTGCCAGACAGGGCTCCTACGAGCAGTACTTC,TRBJ2-7,TRBV20-1,many,TRBD1
CASSPGTTLSYGQYF,TGTGCCAGCTCACCGGGGACTACCTTATCCTACGGGCAGTACTTC,TRBJ2-7,TRBV18,NA,TRBD2
CASSPPNTRQYF,TGTGCCAGCTCACCACCAAATACGAGGCAGTACTTC,TRBJ2-7,TRBV18,many,NA
CAWSVSWQGNQPQHF,TGTGCCTGGAGTGTATCGTGGCAGGGCAATCAGCCCCAGCATTTT,TRBJ1-5,TRBV30,many,NA
CASSLGTGGFGETQYF,TGTGCCAGCAGTTTGGGGACAGGGGGGTTCGGAGAGACCCAGTACTTC,TRBJ2-5,TRBV28,many,TRBD1
CASSLGGLAGDTQYF,TGCGCCAGCAGCCTAGGAGGTCTAGCGGGAGATACGCAGTATTTT,TRBJ2-3,TRBV5-1,many,TRBD2
CASRTLATYEQYF,TGTGCCAGCAGGACTCTAGCAACCTACGAGCAGTACTTC,TRBJ2-7,TRBV2,few,NA
CASSLSWVDTEAFF,TGTGCCAGCAGTTTATCCTGGGTTGACACTGAAGCTTTCTTT,TRBJ1-1,TRBV27,many,NA
CASSLSGQENEKLFF,TGCGCCAGCAGCTTGTCGGGACAGGAGAATGAAAAACTGTTTTTT,TRBJ1-4,TRBV5-1,many,TRBD1
CASSIRTSGWADTQYF,TGTGCCAGTAGTATCCGGACTAGCGGGTGGGCAGATACGCAGTATTTT,TRBJ2-3,TRBV19,few,TRBD2
CASSYHSGSETQYF,TGTGCCAGCAGTTATCATAGCGGGAGTGAGACCCAGTACTTC,TRBJ2-5,TRBV6-2/TRBV6-3,many,TRBD2
CSARDHRWPDTEAFF,TGCAGTGCTAGAGACCACAGGTGGCCAGACACTGAAGCTTTCTTT,TRBJ1-1,TRBV20-1,many,NA
CASSLGEYSTYGYTF,TGTGCCAGCAGCTTAGGAGAGTACTCTACCTATGGCTACACCTTC,TRBJ1-2,TRBV11-2,few,NA
CASSSTGWYGYTF,TGTGCCAGCAGTTCGACAGGGTGGTATGGCTACACCTTC,TRBJ1-2,TRBV27,few,TRBD1
CSARDSRSGSYNEQFF,TGCAGTGCTAGAGATTCCAGAAGCGGGAGCTACAATGAGCAGTTCTTC,TRBJ2-1,TRBV20-1,NA,TRBD2
CAWSVPGALRNTEAFF,TGTGCCTGGAGTGTACCGGGCGCCCTTAGGAACACTGAAGCTTTCTTT,TRBJ1-1,TRBV30,many,NA
CASSPSTGLHTGELFF,TGTGCCAGCAGTCCCTCGACAGGGCTGCACACCGGGGAGCTGTTTTTT,TRBJ2-2,TRBV2,many,TRBD1
CASSLDTASWETQYF,TGCGCCAGCAGCTTGGATACGGCTAGTTGGGAGACCCAGTACTTC,TRBJ2-5,TRBV5-1,many,NA
CASRKIGRENQPQHF,TGTGCCAGCAGAAAAATCGGACGGGAGAATCAGCCCCAGCATTTT,TRBJ1-5,TRBV6-1,few,NA
CASSLLRGQRGAQDTQYF,TGTGCCAGCAGTTTATTGCGCGGACAGAGGGGCGCGCAAGATACGCAGTATTTT,TRBJ2-3,TRBV28,many,NA
CASSQDTSGFSYEQYF,TGTGCCAGCAGCCAAGACACTAGCGGGTTCTCCTACGAGCAGTACTTC,TRBJ2-7,TRBV5-5,many,TRBD2
CASSFDVYNEQFF,TGCGCCAGCAGCTTTGACGTCTACAATGAGCAGTTCTTC,TRBJ2-1,TRBV5-1,few,NA
CASIQTRYGAEAFF,TGTGCCAGCATCCAGACCCGGTACGGCGCTGAAGCTTTCTTT,TRBJ1-1,TRBV28,few,NA
CSASDIRLVPPPVQETQYF,TGCAGTGCTTCCGATATTAGACTAGTCCCCCCTCCTGTCCAAGAGACCCAGTACTTC,TRBJ2-5,TRBV20-1,many,NA
CASLMAGGFNEQFF,TGTGCCAGCTTAATGGCGGGAGGCTTCAATGAGCAGTTCTTC,TRBJ2-1,TRBV7-8,NA,TRBD2
CSARDPGLAPRQYF,TGCAGTGCTAGAGATCCGGGCCTAGCCCCCCGGCAGTACTTC,TRBJ2-7,TRBV20-1,many,NA
CASSPQGQHQETQYF,TGTGCCAGCAGTCCCCAGGGACAGCACCAAGAGACCCAGTACTTC,TRBJ2-5,TRBV28,many,TRBD1
CASSPGLGGELFF,TGTGCCAGCAGTCCAGGACTTGGAGGGGAGCTGTTTTTT,TRBJ2-2,TRBV28,NA,NA
CAGSPGEADTQYF,TGTGCCGGCAGTCCTGGTGAGGCAGATACGCAGTATTTT,TRBJ2-3,TRBV6-2/TRBV6-3,NA,NA
CSARPGTENQPQHF,TGCAGTGCTAGACCCGGGACAGAAAATCAGCCCCAGCATTTT,TRBJ1-5,TRBV20-1,many,TRBD1
CASKFSASGETQYF,TGTGCCAGCAAATTTTCGGCTAGCGGGGAGACCCAGTACTTC,TRBJ2-5,TRBV6-1,many,TRBD2
CASSLSPKGGLASTGELFF,TGTGCCAGCAGCTTATCTCCCAAGGGGGGACTAGCGTCCACCGGGGAGCTGTTTTTT,TRBJ2-2,TRBV7-3,NA,TRBD2
CASSLERGVGETQYF,TGCGCCAGCAGCCTCGAGCGGGGAGTCGGAGAGACCCAGTACTTC,TRBJ2-5,TRBV5-1,many,TRBD2
CASSLAGTANQPQHF,TGTGCCAGCAGCTTAGCCGGGACAGCCAATCAGCCCCAGCATTTT,TRBJ1-5,TRBV7-2,many,TRBD1
CASSQGTGGYSGANVLTF,TGTGCCAGCAGTCAGGGGACAGGGGGTTATTCTGGGGCCAACGTCCTGACTTTC,TRBJ2-6,TRBV28,many,TRBD1
CASTKGVEAFF,TGTGCCAGCACCAAAGGGGTTGAAGCTTTCTTT,TRBJ1-1,TRBV6-1,NA,NA
CASSITLAGVYEQYF,TGTGCCAGTAGTATCACCCTAGCGGGAGTCTACGAGCAGTACTTC,TRBJ2-7,TRBV19,few,TRBD2
CASTLTRRGGTQYF,TGTGCCAGCACCTTAACTAGGCGGGGGGGGACCCAGTACTTC,TRBJ2-5,TRBV12-3/TRBV12-4,many,TRBD2
CASNQDSNQPQHF,TGTGCCAGCAACCAGGATAGCAATCAGCCCCAGCATTTT,TRBJ1-5,TRBV28,once,NA
CASSGSSQNIQYF,TGTGCCAGCAGTGGTAGTTCCCAAAACATTCAGTACTTC,TRBJ2-4,TRBV6-1,NA,NA
CASSLVPAGDLVNEQFF,TGCGCCAGCAGCTTGGTACCGGCGGGAGATCTTGTCAATGAGCAGTTCTTC,TRBJ2-1,TRBV5-1,many,TRBD2
CAISERGSTDTQYF,TGTGCCATAAGTGAAAGGGGTAGCACAGATACGCAGTATTTT,TRBJ2-3,TRBV10-3,few,NA
CASSLGWALYEQYF,TGTGCCAGCAGTTTAGGTTGGGCACTTTACGAGCAGTACTTC,TRBJ2-7,TRBV28,NA,NA
CASSRTGREQYF,TGTGCCAGCAGTAGGACAGGGCGGGAGCAGTACTTC,TRBJ2-7,TRBV27,many,TRBD1
CASSYSGTGETQYF,TGTGCCAGCAGCTACTCCGGGACAGGGGAGACCCAGTACTTC,TRBJ2-5,TRBV2,many,TRBD1
CASSDLSGVETQYF,TGTGCCAGCAGTGATCTGAGCGGGGTCGAGACCCAGTACTTC,TRBJ2-5,TRBV2,many,TRBD2